Below, 7 T cell receptor beta chains from the same sample are listed, as sequenced in a study of T cells after yellow fever vaccination (dated by TCRdb to the late 2010s). Library preparation employed 5' RACE. Sequenced using an Illumina HiSeq 2500. TCRdb itself trimmed the public reads at Q25 with fastp, ran MiXCR and retained productive beta chains. Rows matching on CDR3 protein sequence are summarized as one entry with the most common DNA and genes. This sample holds about 630,000 distinct CDR3 sequences; roughly 12% were observed only once. About 15% of the sample lies in the top ten. The sample's treatment or condition, from its label and the paper: live attenuated yellow fever vaccine strain. This specimen was PBMCs, taken on the day of the yellow fever booster vaccination. These receptors were obtained from a young man who received the YFV17D yellow fever vaccine.

The table lists this clonotype with many counts. This chain joins TRBV6-5 and TRBJ1-5, with no clear D. CDR1 and CDR2 from the germline V gene are MNHEY and SVGAGI. V lost 4 bases, J lost 1 base, and 5 bases lay in between. The CDR3 runs 13 residues. The CDR3 DNA reads as TGTGCCAGCAGTTGGAACAGCAATCAGCCCCAGCATTTT. Protein sequence: CASSWNSNQPQHF.

This clonotype has just a few counts. V gene TRBV9 combines with J gene TRBJ2-2; D remains unclear. The ends were cut back, 2 bases at V and 6 bases at J, with 8 bases in the middle. The CDR3 extends over 13 amino acids. Germline CDR1 reads SGDLS; CDR2 reads YYNGEE. This CDR3 is CASSVLGSGELFF. The CDR3 DNA sequence: TGTGCCAGCAGCGTCTTGGGTTCCGGGGAGCTGTTTTTT. Full variable domain (remainder filled in from reference TRBV9 and TRBJ2-2): DSGVTQTPKHLITATGQRVTLRCSPRSGDLSVYWYQQSLDQGLQFLIQYYNGEERAKGNILERFSAQQFPDLHSELNLSSLELGDSALYFCASSVLGSGELFFGEGSRLTVL.

V and J are TRBV30 and TRBJ1-1; no definite D call. The CDR3 has 11 amino acids. The germline V and J ends were trimmed by 3 bases and 5 bases, with 7 bases remaining between them. Germline V gene data show CDR1 as GTSNPN and CDR2 as SVGIG (reference sequence). The CDR3 reads CAWRGSTEAFF. CDR3 nucleotides: TGTGCCTGGAGGGGGAGTACTGAAGCTTTCTTT.

This clonotype was detected only once. The V gene is TRBV2, the J gene TRBJ1-1; D remains ambiguous. Germline V lookup: CDR1 SNHLY, CDR2 FYNNEI. The CDR3 covers 14 residues. V shed 1 base and J shed 1 base, with 7 bases lying between them. The CDR3 DNA is TGTGCCAGCAGTGAAGGTCGCAGGAACACTGAAGCTTTCTTT. It codes for CASSEGRRNTEAFF. The complete variable domain, with remaining parts taken from reference TRBV2 and TRBJ1-1, reads EPEVTQTPSHQVTQMGQEVILRCVPISNHLYFYWYRQILGQKVEFLVSFYNNEISEKSEIFDDQFSVERPDGSNFTLKIRSTKLEDSAMYFCASSEGRRNTEAFFGQGTRLTVV.

The count of this clonotype is one. V usage is TRBV12-3 or TRBV12-4 and J usage is TRBJ2-3; tentatively, D is TRBD1 (6 bases). V lost 3 bases and J 2 bases, leaving 12 bases between the germline ends. The CDR3 has 15 amino acids. The CDR3 sequence: CASSFMQGPTDTQYF. The CDR3 DNA reads TGTGCCAGCAGTTTCATGCAGGGGCCCACAGATACGCAGTATTTT.

The chain couples TRBV20-1 to TRBJ2-3; 11 bases fit TRBD1. From germline, CDR1 is DFQATT and CDR2 SNEGSKA (reference sequence). The CDR3 is 15 residues long. V lost 3 bases to trimming and J lost 6 bases; unmatched junction nucleotides: 8. CDR3 in amino acids: CSASGQGAYTDTQYF. In DNA form, the CDR3 reads TGCAGTGCTAGCGGACAGGGGGCTTACACTGATACGCAGTATTTT.

This rearrangement joins TRBV6-4 to TRBJ1-4; 10 bases are a match to TRBD1. The ends lost 6 bases at V and 3 bases at J; junction bases unmatched: 4. The V gene's germline CDR1 is MRHNA and CDR2 SNTAGT. This CDR3 is built from 15 residues. CDR3 DNA: TGTGCCAGCAGCCCCGGACAGGGGGCTAATGAAAAACTGTTTTTT. It is translated as CASSPGQGANEKLFF.